Shown below are 17 T cell receptor beta chains from a single sample sequenced in a study of blood T cell repertoires in COVID-19. The protocol was immunoSEQ multiplex PCR, while the TCRdb copy is restricted to in-frame clones and leaves out a portion. The table records 150,000 to 200,000 clones, approximately 79% of them present only once. Source material: PBMCs or T cells enriched from blood (not recorded which). All receptors come from a woman between 55 and 75 years old with acute COVID-19.

The chain employs TRBV25-1 and TRBJ1-2, with TRBD1 matching 7 bases. J gave up 5 bases and V 8 bases, and 8 bases lay outside the gene matches. Germline CDR1 and CDR2: MGHDK and SYGVNS. The length of the CDR3 is 13 residues. This CDR3 is CASSPGQLYGYTF. CDR3 DNA sequence: TGTGCCAGCTCCCCGGGACAGTTATATGGCTACACCTTC.

V and J are TRBV21-1 and TRBJ2-2; no check of the table's D call, TRBD2, against the DNA was made. TRBV21-1 is assigned pseudogene status. This CDR3 region has 18 residues. The CDR3 loop is CASSPLYWTSGHTGELFF. CDR3 in DNA: TGTGCCAGCAGCCCCCTCTACTGGACTAGCGGACACACCGGGGAGCTGTTTTTT.

The J gene is TRBJ1-6, the V gene TRBV7-2, with a weak D call TRBD1 (5 bases). The CDR3 contains 15 residues. Germline CDR1 is SGHTA and CDR2 is FQGNSA. Trimming left V 1 base short and J 7 bases short, with 11 bases between. The CDR3: CASSLEGQSNSPLHF. The CDR3 DNA sequence: TGTGCCAGCAGCTTAGAGGGGCAGTCAAATTCACCCCTCCACTTT.

This clone has a handful of counts. V is TRBV7-2 and J is TRBJ2-2, with 13 bases matching TRBD2. The CDR3 spans 19 residues. J gave up 4 bases and V 3 bases, and 11 bases lay outside the gene matches. The germline V gene has CDR1 SGHTA and CDR2 FQGNSA. This CDR3 is CASSFRIIRTSGSTGELFF. The CDR3 bases are TGTGCCAGCAGCTTTAGAATAATACGGACTAGCGGGAGCACCGGGGAGCTGTTTTTT. Full variable domain (rest looked up from reference TRBV7-2 and TRBJ2-2): GAGVSQSPSNKVTEKGKDVELRCDPISGHTALYWYRQSLGQGLEFLIYFQGNSAPDKSGLPSDRFSAERTGGSVSTLTIQRTQQEDSAVYLCASSFRIIRTSGSTGELFFGEGSRLTVL.

Only a few counts were recorded for this clone. At the DNA level, this CDR3 is encoded by other sequences in the same sample as well. The gene calls are TRBV6-5 and TRBJ1-5, with D maybe TRBD1 (5 bases). Between the trimmed V and J ends, which lost 0 bases and 2 bases, there was a span of 5 bases. CDR1 and CDR2 from the germline V gene are MNHEY and SVGAGI. This CDR3 spans 14 amino acids. The CDR3, as DNA: TGTGCCAGCAGTTACTCAGGGGGCAATCAGCCCCAGCATTTT. Its protein product is CASSYSGGNQPQHF.

This clone was observed a single time. The V gene is TRBV30, the J gene TRBJ2-7; D unclear. V lost 5 bases and J lost 3, with 5 bases in between. This CDR3 region has 10 residues. CDR1 is GTSNPN and CDR2 is SVGIG in the germline V gene (reference sequence). The CDR3 DNA is TGTGCCTGGCCCGGCTACGAGCAGTACTTC. It codes for CAWPGYEQYF. The whole variable domain, remainder taken from reference TRBV30 and TRBJ2-7, is SQTIHQWPATLVQPVGSPLSLECTVEGTSNPNLYWYRQAAGRGLQLLFYSVGIGQISSEVPQNLSASRPQDRQFILSSKKLLLSDSGFYLCAWPGYEQYFGPGTRLTVT.

V gene TRBV6-5 combines with J gene TRBJ1-2; D is unresolved. The CDR3 is made up of 16 amino acids. V lost 0 bases, J lost 3 bases, and 14 bases lay in between. Germline assignment: CDR1 MNHEY and CDR2 SVGAGI. The CDR3 DNA follows: TGTGCCAGCAGTTACTCGCCCACCGGGTTCGACTATGGCTACACCTTC. Translation gives CASSYSPTGFDYGYTF.

The chain joins TRBV7-9 to TRBJ1-1; 9 bases line up with TRBD1. Germline trimming cut 10 bases from V and 4 bases from J; bases unmatched to any gene: 4. The CDR3 is made up of 12 amino acids. Germline V gives CDR1 SEHNR, CDR2 FQNEAQ (reference sequence). In nucleotides, the CDR3 is TGTGCCACCGGACAGGGGATCACTGAAGCTTTCTTT. Translating gives CATGQGITEAFF. Based on the CDR3 plus reference TRBV7-9 and TRBJ1-1, the full variable domain is DTGVSQNPRHKITKRGQNVTFRCDPISEHNRLYWYRQTLGQGPEFLTYFQNEAQLEKSRLLSDRFSAERPKGSFSTLEIQRTEQGDSAMYLCATGQGITEAFFGQGTRLTVV.

The chain links TRBV3-1 (or the pseudogene TRBV3-2) to TRBJ2-7; TRBD1 matches at 8 bases. Germline assignment: CDR1 LGHDT and CDR2 YNNKEL (reference sequence). V dropped 0 bases and J dropped 3; count of bases not matched to a gene: 4. CDR3 size: 15 residues. The CDR3 sequence is CASSQEPGQGYEQYV. The CDR3 DNA is TGTGCCAGCAGCCAAGAGCCTGGACAGGGCTACGAGCAGTACGTC.

As to this clone: Other DNA sequences of this sample code for an identical CDR3. This rearrangement joins TRBV18 to TRBJ2-5; D is undetermined. The CDR3 runs 12 residues. CDR1 and CDR2 (germline): KGHSH, LQKENI. Deletions cut 6 bases from V and 0 bases from J, with 5 bases between. This CDR3 reads CASSPYQETQYF. The CDR3 DNA reads TGTGCCAGCTCTCCCTACCAAGAGACCCAGTACTTC.

The CDR3 coding sequence is TGCGCCAGCAGCCAAGATCTCCCAGGGAACACAGATACGCAGTATTTT. This codes for CASSQDLPGNTDTQYF. The V and J genes are TRBV4-3 and TRBJ2-3; D may be TRBD1 (5 bases). The germline V gene encodes CDR1 LGHNA and CDR2 YSLEER. The V end was cut by 0 bases, the J end by 2 bases, with 12 bases between. CDR3 size: 16 residues.

This chain joins TRBV29-1 and TRBJ2-1; 7 bases agree with TRBD2. This CDR3 contains 12 residues. J lost 9 bases, V lost 3 bases, and 5 bases had no gene match. Germline assignment: CDR1 SQVTM and CDR2 ANQGSEA. The CDR3 spells CSVEGGAGEQFF. The CDR3 DNA follows: TGCAGCGTTGAGGGAGGGGCAGGTGAGCAGTTCTTC.

The chain joins TRBV12-3 or TRBV12-4 to TRBJ2-7; D remains unclear. With 3 bases removed from V and 5 bases from J, the gap between germline ends came to 8 bases. This CDR3 is 12 amino acids long. The CDR3 protein is CASSFPRDEQYF. The CDR3 DNA sequence: TGTGCCAGCAGTTTCCCACGGGACGAGCAGTACTTC.

The J gene is TRBJ1-5, the V gene TRBV5-6; tentative D call: TRBD1 (5 bases). The V gene's germline CDR1 is SGHDT and CDR2 YYEEEE. V was cut by 3 bases and J by 2 bases, with 18 bases left in between. The CDR3 is 17 residues long. The CDR3 DNA reads TGTGCCAGCAGCTCTGGGGCAGGGCCATTAGGCAATCAGCCCCAGCATTTT. It translates to CASSSGAGPLGNQPQHF.

The chain uses TRBV7-2 and TRBJ1-2; D might be TRBD1 (5 bases). Germline loops: CDR1 SGHTA, CDR2 FQGNSA. The CDR3 is 17 residues long. Trimming stripped 6 bases from V and 4 bases from J, with 24 bases between. The CDR3 region has the DNA TGTGCCAGCAGTTATACCGGGACTGCGGGTAGCCCCTATGGCTACACCTTC. Translating it yields CASSYTGTAGSPYGYTF.

This chain joins TRBV6-5 and TRBJ2-7; 7 bases agree with TRBD1. The germline V gene encodes CDR1 MNHEY and CDR2 SVGAGI. This CDR3 contains 13 residues. Trimming at V came to 7 bases and at J to 6 bases, leaving 9 bases not matched to a gene. CDR3 protein: CASKFQGVVEQYV. DNA of the CDR3: TGTGCCAGCAAATTCCAGGGGGTGGTCGAGCAGTACGTC.

The J gene is TRBJ2-3, the V gene TRBV7-9; 8 bases are shared with TRBD2. V was clipped by 5 bases and J by 3 bases; unmatched bases: 7. Per germline, CDR1 SEHNR and CDR2 FQNEAQ (reference sequence). The CDR3 has 15 amino acids. Here the CDR3 reads CASSPMAGGTDTQYF. CDR3 nucleotide sequence: TGTGCCAGCAGCCCCATGGCGGGAGGAACAGATACGCAGTATTTT.